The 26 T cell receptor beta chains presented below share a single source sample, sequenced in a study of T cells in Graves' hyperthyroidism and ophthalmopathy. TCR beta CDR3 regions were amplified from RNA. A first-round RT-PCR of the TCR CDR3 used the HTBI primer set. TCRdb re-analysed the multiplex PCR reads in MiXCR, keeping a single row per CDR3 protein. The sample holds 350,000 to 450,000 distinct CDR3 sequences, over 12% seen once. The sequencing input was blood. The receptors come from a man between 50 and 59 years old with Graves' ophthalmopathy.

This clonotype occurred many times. CDR3 coding DNA: TGCAGCGCCCGAGTGGGGGGGGCGAATCAGCCCCAGCATTTT. Its translation is CSARVGGANQPQHF. The chain joins TRBV29-1 to TRBJ1-5; D is perhaps TRBD1 (6 bases). V shed 7 bases and J shed 4 bases, with 17 bases lying between them. The CDR3 extends over 14 amino acids. The V gene's germline CDR1 is SQVTM and CDR2 ANQGSEA.

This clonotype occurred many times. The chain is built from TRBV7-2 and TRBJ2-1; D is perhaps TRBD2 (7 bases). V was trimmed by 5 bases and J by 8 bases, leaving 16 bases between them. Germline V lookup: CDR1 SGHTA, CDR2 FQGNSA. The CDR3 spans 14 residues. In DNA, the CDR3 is TGTGCCAGCAGCAAAGACGGGGGGCTATATGAGCAGTTCTTC. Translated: CASSKDGGLYEQFF.

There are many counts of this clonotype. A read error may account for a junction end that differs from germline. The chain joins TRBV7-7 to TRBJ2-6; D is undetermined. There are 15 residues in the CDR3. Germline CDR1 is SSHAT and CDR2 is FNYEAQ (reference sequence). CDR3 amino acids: CASSPTSSGANVLTF. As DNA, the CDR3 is TGTGCTAGCAGCCCCACGAGCTCTGGGGCCAACGTCCTGACTTTC.

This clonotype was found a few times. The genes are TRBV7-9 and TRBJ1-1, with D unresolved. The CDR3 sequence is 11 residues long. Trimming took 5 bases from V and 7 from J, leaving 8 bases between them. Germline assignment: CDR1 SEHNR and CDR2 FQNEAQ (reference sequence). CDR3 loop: CASSPLFEAFF. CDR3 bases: TGTGCCAGCAGCCCTTTGTTTGAAGCTTTCTTT.

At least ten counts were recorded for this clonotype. CDR3 nucleotides: TGTGCCAGCAGTTTTCGGCAGGGTCGGGAGACCCAGTACTTC. Translating it yields CASSFRQGRETQYF. The chain recombines TRBV12-3 or TRBV12-4 with TRBJ2-5; the D gene is possibly TRBD1 (5 bases). The CDR3 loop spans 14 amino acids. V dropped 3 bases and J dropped 5 bases, with 13 bases sitting between them.

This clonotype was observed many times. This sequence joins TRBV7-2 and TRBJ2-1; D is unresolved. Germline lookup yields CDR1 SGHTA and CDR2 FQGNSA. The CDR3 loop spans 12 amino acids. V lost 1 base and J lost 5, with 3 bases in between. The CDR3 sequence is CASSLDNNEQFF. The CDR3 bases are TGTGCCAGCAGCTTAGACAACAATGAGCAGTTCTTC.

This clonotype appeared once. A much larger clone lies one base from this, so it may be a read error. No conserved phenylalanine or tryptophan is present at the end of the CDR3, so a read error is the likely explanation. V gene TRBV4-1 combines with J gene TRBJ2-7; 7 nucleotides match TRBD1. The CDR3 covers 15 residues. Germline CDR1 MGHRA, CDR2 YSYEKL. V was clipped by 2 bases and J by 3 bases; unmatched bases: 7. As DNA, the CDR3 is TGCGCCAGCAGCCAATTTAGAGGGGGCATCTACGAGCAGTACCTC. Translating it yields CASSQFRGGIYEQYL.

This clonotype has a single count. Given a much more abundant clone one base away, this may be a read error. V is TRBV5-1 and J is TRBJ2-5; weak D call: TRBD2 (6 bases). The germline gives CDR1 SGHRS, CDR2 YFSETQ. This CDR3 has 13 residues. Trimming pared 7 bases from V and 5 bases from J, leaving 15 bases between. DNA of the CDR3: TGCGCCAGCGGCGTCTACAGCGGGGAGACCCAGTACTTC. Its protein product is CASGVYSGETQYF.

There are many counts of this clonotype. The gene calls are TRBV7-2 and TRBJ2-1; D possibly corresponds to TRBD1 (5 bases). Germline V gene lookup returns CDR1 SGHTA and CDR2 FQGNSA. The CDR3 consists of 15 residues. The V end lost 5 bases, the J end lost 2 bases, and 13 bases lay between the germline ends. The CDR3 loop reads CASSEQGPAYNEQFF. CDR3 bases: TGTGCCAGCAGCGAGCAGGGTCCAGCCTACAATGAGCAGTTCTTC.

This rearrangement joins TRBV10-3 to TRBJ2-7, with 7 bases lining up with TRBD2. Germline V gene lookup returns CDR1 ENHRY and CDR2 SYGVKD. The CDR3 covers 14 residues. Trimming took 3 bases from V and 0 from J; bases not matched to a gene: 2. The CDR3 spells CAISEGRGSYEQYF. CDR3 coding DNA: TGTGCCATCAGTGAAGGGAGGGGCTCCTACGAGCAGTACTTC.

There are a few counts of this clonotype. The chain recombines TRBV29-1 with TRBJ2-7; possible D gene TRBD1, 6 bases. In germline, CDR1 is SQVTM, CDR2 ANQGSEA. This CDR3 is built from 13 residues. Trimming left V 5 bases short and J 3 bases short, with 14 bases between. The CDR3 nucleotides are TGCAGCGTTATAATCGGACAGTACTACGAGCAGTACTTC. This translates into CSVIIGQYYEQYF.

The CDR3 nucleotides are TGCAGCGTTGATATAGGGGACAGGGGGCTCCACGAGCAGTACTTC. It yields the protein CSVDIGDRGLHEQYF. The chain is built from TRBV29-1 and TRBJ2-7, with 12 nucleotides matching TRBD1. Germline V gene sequence: CDR1 SQVTM, CDR2 ANQGSEA. This CDR3 spans 15 amino acids. The V gene end was trimmed by 3 bases and the J gene end by 5 bases; junction bases not matched to a gene: 8.

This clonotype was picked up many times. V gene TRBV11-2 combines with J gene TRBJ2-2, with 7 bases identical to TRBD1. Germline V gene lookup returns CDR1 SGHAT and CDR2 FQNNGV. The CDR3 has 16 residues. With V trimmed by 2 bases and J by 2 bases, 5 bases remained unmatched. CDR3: CASSLRGTENTGELFF. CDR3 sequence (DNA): TGTGCCAGCAGCTTAAGAGGGACAGAAAACACCGGGGAGCTGTTTTTT.

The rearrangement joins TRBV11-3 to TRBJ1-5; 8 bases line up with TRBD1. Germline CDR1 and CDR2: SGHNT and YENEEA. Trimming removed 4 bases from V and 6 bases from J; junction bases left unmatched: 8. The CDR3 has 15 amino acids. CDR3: CASSSWTGRGQPQHF. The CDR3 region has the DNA TGTGCCAGCAGCTCGTGGACAGGGCGTGGTCAGCCCCAGCATTTT.

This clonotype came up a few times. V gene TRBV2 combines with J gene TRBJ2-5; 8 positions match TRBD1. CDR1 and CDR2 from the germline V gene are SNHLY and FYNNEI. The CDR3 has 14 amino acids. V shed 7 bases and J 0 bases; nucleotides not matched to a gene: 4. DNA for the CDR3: TGTGCCAGCACGTGGGACAGGAACCAAGAGACCCAGTACTTC. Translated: CASTWDRNQETQYF.

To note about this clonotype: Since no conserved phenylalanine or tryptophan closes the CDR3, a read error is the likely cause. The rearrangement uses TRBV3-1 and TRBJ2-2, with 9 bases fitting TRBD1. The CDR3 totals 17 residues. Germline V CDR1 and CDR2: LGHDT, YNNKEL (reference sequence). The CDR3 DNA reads TGTGCCAGCAGCCCCTACCGTGGACAGGGGAACACCGGGGAACTGTTTCTT. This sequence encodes CASSPYRGQGNTGELFL.

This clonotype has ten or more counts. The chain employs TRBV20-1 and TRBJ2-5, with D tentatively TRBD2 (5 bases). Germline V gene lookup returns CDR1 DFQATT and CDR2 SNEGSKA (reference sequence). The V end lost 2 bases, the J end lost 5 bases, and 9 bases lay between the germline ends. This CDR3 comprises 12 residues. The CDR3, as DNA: TGCAGTGCTAGAACGAGGGTGGAGACCCAGTACTTC. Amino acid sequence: CSARTRVETQYF.

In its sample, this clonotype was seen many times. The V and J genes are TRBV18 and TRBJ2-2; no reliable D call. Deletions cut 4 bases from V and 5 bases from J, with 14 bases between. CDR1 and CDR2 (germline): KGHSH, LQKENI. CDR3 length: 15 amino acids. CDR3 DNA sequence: TGTGCCAGCTCACGTACCGCGCCTGGGACCGGGGAGCTGTTTTTT. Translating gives CASSRTAPGTGELFF.

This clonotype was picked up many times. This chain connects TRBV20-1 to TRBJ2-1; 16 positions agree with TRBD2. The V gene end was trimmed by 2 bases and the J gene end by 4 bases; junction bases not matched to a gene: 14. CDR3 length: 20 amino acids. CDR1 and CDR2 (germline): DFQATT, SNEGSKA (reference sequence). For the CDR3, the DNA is TGCAGTGCTAGACCTACCCGCGGGACTAGCGGGAGGGCCGAGTACAATGAGCAGTTCTTC. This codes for CSARPTRGTSGRAEYNEQFF.

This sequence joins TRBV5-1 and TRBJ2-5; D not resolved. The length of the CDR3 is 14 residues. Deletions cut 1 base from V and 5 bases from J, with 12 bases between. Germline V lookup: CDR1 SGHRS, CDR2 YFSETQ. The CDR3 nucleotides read TGCGCCAGCAGCTTGTCATTCAGTGGCGAGACCCAGTACTTC. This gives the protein CASSLSFSGETQYF.

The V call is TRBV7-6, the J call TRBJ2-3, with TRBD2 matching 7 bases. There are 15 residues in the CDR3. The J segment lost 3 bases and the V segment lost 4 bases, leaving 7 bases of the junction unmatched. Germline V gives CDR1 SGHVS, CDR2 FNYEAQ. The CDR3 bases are TGTGCCAGCAGCTATGGCGGGAGCCCGACAGATACGCAGTATTTT. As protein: CASSYGGSPTDTQYF. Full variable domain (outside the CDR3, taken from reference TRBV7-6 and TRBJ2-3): GAGVSQSPRYKVTKRGQDVALRCDPISGHVSLYWYRQALGQGPEFLTYFNYEAQQDKSGLPNDRFSAERPEGSISTLTIQRTEQRDSAMYRCASSYGGSPTDTQYFGPGTRLTVL.

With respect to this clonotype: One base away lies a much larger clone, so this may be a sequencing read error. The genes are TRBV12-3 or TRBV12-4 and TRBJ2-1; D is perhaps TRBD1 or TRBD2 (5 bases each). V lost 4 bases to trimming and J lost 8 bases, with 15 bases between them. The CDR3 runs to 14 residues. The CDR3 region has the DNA TGTGCCAGCAGTTCAGAGCAGGGAGCTTATGAGCAGTTCTTC. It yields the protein CASSSEQGAYEQFF.

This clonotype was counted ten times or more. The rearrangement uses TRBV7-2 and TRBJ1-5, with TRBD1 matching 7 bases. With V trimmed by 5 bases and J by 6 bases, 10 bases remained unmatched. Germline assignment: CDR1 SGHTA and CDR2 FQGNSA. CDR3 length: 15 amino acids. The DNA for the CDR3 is TGTGCCAGCAGCCAGCAGCCAGGGGGACCTCAGCCCCAGCATTTT. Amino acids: CASSQQPGGPQPQHF.

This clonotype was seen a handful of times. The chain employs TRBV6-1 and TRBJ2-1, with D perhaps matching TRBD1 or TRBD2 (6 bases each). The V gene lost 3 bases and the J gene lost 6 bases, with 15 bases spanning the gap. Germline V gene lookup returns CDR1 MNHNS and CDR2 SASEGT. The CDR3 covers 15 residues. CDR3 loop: CASSDAGQPPNEQFF. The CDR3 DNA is TGTGCCAGCAGTGATGCGGGACAACCCCCCAATGAGCAGTTCTTC.

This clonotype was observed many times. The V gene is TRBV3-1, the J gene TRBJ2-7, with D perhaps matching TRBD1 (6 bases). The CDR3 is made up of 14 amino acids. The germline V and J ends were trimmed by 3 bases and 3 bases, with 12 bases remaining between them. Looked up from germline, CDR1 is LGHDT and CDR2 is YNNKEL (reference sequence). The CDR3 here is CASSQIVQGYEQYF. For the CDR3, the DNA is TGTGCCAGCAGCCAGATTGTACAGGGCTACGAGCAGTACTTC.

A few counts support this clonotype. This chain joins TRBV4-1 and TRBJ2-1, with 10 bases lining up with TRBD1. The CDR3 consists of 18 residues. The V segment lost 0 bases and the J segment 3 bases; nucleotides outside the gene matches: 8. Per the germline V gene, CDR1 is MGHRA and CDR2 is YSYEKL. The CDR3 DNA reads TGCGCCAGCAGCCAAGAGTCGGTGACAGGGGGCATCTACAATGAGCAGTTCTTC. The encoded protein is CASSQESVTGGIYNEQFF.